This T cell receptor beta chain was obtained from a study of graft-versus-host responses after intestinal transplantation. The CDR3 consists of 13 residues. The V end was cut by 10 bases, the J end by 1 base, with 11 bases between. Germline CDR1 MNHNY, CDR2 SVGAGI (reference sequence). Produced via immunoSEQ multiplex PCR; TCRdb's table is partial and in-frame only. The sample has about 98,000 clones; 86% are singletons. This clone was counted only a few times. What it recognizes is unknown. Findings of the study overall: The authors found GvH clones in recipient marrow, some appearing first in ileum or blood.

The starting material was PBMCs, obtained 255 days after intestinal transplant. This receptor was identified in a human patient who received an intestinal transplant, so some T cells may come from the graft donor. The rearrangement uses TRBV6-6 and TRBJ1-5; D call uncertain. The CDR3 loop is CATLVESNQPQHF. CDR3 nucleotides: TGTGCCACCCTCGTGGAGAGCAATCAGCCCCAGCATTTT.